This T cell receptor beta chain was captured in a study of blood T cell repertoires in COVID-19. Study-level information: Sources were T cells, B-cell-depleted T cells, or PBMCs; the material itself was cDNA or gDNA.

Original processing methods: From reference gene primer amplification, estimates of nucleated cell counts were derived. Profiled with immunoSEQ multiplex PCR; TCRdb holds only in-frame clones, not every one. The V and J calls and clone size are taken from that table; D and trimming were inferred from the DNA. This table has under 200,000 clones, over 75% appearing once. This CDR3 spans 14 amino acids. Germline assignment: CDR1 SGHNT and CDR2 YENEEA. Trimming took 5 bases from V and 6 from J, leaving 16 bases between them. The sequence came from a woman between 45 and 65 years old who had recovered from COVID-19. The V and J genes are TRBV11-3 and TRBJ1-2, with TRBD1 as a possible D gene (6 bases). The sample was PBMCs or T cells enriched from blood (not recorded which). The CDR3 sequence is CASSPQGGGHGYTF. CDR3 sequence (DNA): TGTGCCAGCAGCCCCCAGGGAGGGGGGCATGGCTACACCTTC.